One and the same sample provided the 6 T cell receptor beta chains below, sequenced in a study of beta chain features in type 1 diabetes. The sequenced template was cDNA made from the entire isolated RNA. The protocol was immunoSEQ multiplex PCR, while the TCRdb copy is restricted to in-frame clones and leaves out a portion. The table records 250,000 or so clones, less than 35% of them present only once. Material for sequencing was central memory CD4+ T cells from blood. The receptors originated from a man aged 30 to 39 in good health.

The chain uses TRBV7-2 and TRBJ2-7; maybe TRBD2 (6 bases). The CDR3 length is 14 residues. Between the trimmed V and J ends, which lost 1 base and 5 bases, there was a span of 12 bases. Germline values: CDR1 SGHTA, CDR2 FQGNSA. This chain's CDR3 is CASSLDGGINEQYF. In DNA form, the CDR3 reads TGTGCCAGCAGCTTAGATGGGGGGATCAACGAGCAGTACTTC.

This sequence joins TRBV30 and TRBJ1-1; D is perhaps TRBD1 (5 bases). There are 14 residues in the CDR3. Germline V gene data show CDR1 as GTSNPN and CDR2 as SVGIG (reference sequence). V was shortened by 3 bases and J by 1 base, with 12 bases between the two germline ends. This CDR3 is CAWRLGTANTEAFF. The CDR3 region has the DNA TGTGCCTGGAGGCTCGGGACGGCGAACACTGAAGCTTTCTTT. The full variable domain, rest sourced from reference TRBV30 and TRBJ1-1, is SQTIHQWPATLVQPVGSPLSLECTVEGTSNPNLYWYRQAAGRGLQLLFYSVGIGQISSEVPQNLSASRPQDRQFILSSKKLLLSDSGFYLCAWRLGTANTEAFFGQGTRLTVV.

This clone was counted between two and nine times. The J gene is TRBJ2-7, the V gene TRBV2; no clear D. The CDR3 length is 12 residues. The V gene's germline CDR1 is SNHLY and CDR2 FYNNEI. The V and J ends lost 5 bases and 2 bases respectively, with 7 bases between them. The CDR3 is CASSPRPYEQYF. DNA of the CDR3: TGTGCCAGCAGTCCCCGCCCCTACGAGCAGTACTTC.

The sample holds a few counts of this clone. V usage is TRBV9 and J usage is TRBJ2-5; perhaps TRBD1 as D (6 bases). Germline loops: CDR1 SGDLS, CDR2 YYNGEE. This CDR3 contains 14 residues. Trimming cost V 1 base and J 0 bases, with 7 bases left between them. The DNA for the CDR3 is TGTGCCAGCAGCGTAACAGGGAACCAAGAGACCCAGTACTTC. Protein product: CASSVTGNQETQYF.

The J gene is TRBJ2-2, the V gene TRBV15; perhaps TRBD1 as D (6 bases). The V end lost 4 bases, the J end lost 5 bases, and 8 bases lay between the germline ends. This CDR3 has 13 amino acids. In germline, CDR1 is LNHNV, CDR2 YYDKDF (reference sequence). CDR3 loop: CATSITGTGELFF. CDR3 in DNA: TGTGCCACCAGCATAACAGGGACCGGGGAGCTGTTTTTT.

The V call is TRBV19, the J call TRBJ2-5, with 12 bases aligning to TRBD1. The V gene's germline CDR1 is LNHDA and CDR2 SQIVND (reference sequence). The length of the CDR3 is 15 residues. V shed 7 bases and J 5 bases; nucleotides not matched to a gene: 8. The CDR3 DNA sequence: TGTGCCAGTACCACGCGGGACAGGGGGCTGGAGACCCAGTACTTC. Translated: CASTTRDRGLETQYF.